This T cell receptor (beta chain) came from a study of T cell responses to AZD1222 COVID-19 vaccine. Comment on this clone: Its target is not known.

Overall study findings and caveats: Within unmutated variant regions lay the reported targets of nearly half of spike-specific TCRs. Vaccination with two AZD1222 doses was followed by a rise in Spike-specific TCR breadth and depth.

This table comes from immunoSEQ multiplex PCR, and its TCRdb copy is limited to in-frame clones, with some not included. The sample yields roughly 100,000 clones, around 90% seen once. This specimen was peripheral blood, taken on day 0 of AZD1222 vaccination. The origin of this receptor is an adult in good health.

Written as DNA, the CDR3 is TGTGCCAGCAGCCCAGACAGGAATAATTCACCCCTCCACTTT. This gives the protein CASSPDRNNSPLHF. This chain joins TRBV28 and TRBJ1-6; tentatively, D is TRBD1 (6 bases). Germline V CDR1 and CDR2: MDHEN, SYDVKM. The CDR3 contains 14 residues. The V gene lost 6 bases and the J gene lost 5 bases, with 11 bases spanning the gap.